The clone carrying this TCR beta chain was counted only a few times. This record belongs to a study of T-cell reconstitution after alpha-beta-depleted transplantation in children. The length of the CDR3 is 15 residues. V was trimmed by 6 bases and J by 2 bases, leaving 14 bases between them. CDR1 is MNHNS and CDR2 is SASEGT in the germline V gene. Library preparation (for TCRbeta) was performed with unique molecular identifiers. Each CDR3 protein is one row after TCRdb ran MiXCR on the PCR reads. Among some 840,000 distinct CDR3 sequences, roughly 15% were seen once, and the ten largest hold 5%. The specimen was PBMCs, mostly from graft donor cells, collected 360 days after TCRalphabeta/CD19-depleted stem cell transplant. The clonotype comes from a male patient younger than 18 who had a stem cell transplant for acute lymphoblastic leukemia, so the T cells may come from the graft donor. This sequence joins TRBV6-1 and TRBJ2-1, with D perhaps TRBD2 (6 bases). The CDR3 reads CASRALAGPYNEQFF. CDR3 DNA sequence: TGTGCCAGCAGAGCCTTGGCGGGACCCTACAATGAGCAGTTCTTC.